This TCR beta chain was retrieved from a study of cytomegalovirus exposure and HLA in healthy donors. On this clone itself: Its antigen remains unknown.

PCR involved 60 Vbeta and 13 Jbeta primers. In the original processing: Approximately 73 million unique TCR beta chains, roughly 11 million shared, were counted in a later analysis. The protocol was immunoSEQ multiplex PCR, while the TCRdb copy is restricted to in-frame clones and leaves out a portion. V and J calls and clone size come straight from that table; D and trimming were deduced from the DNA. The listing records 70,000 to 100,000 clones. Overall study findings and caveats: Data from an earlier analysis indicated that most TCR beta V segments were productive either about 87% or about 30% of the time. Confirmation in vitro established that three CMV-associated chains were specific for CMV antigens.

Germline CDR1 and CDR2: SNHLY and FYNNEI. Deletions cut 6 bases from V and 6 bases from J, with 15 bases between. This CDR3 is built from 13 residues. Sequencing was performed on PBMCs. This chain connects TRBV2 to TRBJ2-7, with D hard to call. This receptor was obtained from a girl aged 10-17 years in good health and CMV-seropositive. The CDR3 loop reads CASRIVTNPEQYF. CDR3 bases: TGTGCCAGCAGGATAGTCACGAACCCCGAGCAGTACTTC.